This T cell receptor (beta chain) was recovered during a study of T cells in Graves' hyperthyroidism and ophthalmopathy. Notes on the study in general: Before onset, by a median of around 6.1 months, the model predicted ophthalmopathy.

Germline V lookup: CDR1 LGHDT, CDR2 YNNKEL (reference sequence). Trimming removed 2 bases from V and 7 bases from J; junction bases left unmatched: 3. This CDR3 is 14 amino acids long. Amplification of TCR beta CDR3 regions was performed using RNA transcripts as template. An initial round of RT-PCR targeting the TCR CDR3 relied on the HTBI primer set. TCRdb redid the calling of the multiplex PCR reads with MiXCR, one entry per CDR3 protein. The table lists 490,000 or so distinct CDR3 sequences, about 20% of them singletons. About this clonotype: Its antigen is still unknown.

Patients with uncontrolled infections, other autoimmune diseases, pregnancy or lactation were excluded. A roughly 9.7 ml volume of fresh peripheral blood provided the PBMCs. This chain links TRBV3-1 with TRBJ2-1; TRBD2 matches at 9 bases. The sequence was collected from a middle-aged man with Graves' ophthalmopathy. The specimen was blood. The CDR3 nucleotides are TGTGCCAGCAGCCAACAGCGGGAGGTTAATGAGCAGTTCTTC. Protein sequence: CASSQQREVNEQFF.